Listed here are 29 T cell receptor beta chains from one sample, sequenced in a study of blood T cell repertoires in COVID-19. Clones were sequenced by immunoSEQ multiplex PCR, and TCRdb holds only the in-frame ones, with some missing. The sample records 250,000 to 350,000 clones, around 87% being singletons. Sequencing was carried out using peripheral blood. The receptors stem from a woman between 45 and 60 years old who had recovered from COVID-19.

This clone was seen only once. The chain employs TRBV7-8 and TRBJ2-7; TRBD2 matches 7 bases. Germline V lookup: CDR1 SGHVS, CDR2 FQNEAQ. The CDR3 sequence is 14 residues long. Losses at the gene ends were 8 bases for V and 4 bases for J; bases not matched to a gene: 11. The CDR3 loop reads CASGNRGLPYEQYF. CDR3 nucleotides: TGTGCCAGCGGCAACCGGGGACTACCGTACGAGCAGTACTTC. Full variable domain (outside the CDR3, taken from reference TRBV7-8 and TRBJ2-7): GAGVSQSPRYKVAKRGQDVALRCDPISGHVSLFWYQQALGQGPEFLTYFQNEAQLDKSGLPSDRFFAERPEGSVSTLKIQRTQQEDSAVYLCASGNRGLPYEQYFGPGTRLTVT.

The chain has TRBV19 and TRBJ1-5, with TRBD1 matching 9 bases. The trim removed 9 bases at V and 0 bases at J, leaving 18 bases unmatched. CDR1 is LNHDA, CDR2 SQIVND, per germline (reference sequence). The CDR3 length is 19 residues. CDR3 bases: TGTGCCAGCTCCACCGGGACAGGGAGGTTCAAGGATAGCAATCAGCCCCAGCATTTT. Translating gives CASSTGTGRFKDSNQPQHF.

This clone has a handful of counts. The chain has TRBV29-1 and TRBJ2-3; D unclear. The CDR3 loop spans 12 amino acids. Trimming removed 6 bases from V and 1 base from J, with 8 bases in between. The germline V gene has CDR1 SQVTM and CDR2 ANQGSEA. The CDR3 DNA is TGCAGCGTCCATCGGGGCACAGATACGCAGTATTTT. This encodes CSVHRGTDTQYF.

The rearrangement joins TRBV19 to TRBJ2-3; 9 bases match TRBD2. CDR1 and CDR2 (germline): LNHDA, SQIVND (reference sequence). The V and J ends lost 4 bases and 4 bases, in that order; junction bases with no gene match: 9. The CDR3 is made up of 16 amino acids. This CDR3 reads CASSNLGSGRADTQYF. Written as DNA, the CDR3 is TGTGCCAGTAGTAACCTGGGTAGCGGGAGAGCAGATACGCAGTATTTT. The full variable domain, in which reference TRBV19 and TRBJ2-3 provide the parts outside the CDR3, is DGGITQSPKYLFRKEGQNVTLSCEQNLNHDAMYWYRQDPGQGLRLIYYSQIVNDFQKGDIAEGYSVSREKKESFPLTVTSAQKNPTAFYLCASSNLGSGRADTQYFGPGTRLTVL.

V is TRBV9 and J is TRBJ2-3, with D maybe TRBD2 (6 bases). Deletions cut 0 bases from V and 2 bases from J, with 25 bases between. This CDR3 region has 20 residues. Germline assignment: CDR1 SGDLS and CDR2 YYNGEE. The CDR3 DNA sequence: TGTGCCAGCAGCGTAGGGGGTAGTGTTTTCGGCGGGGCTCACACAGATACGCAGTATTTT. Translating it yields CASSVGGSVFGGAHTDTQYF.

This chain uses TRBV5-5 with TRBJ1-3, with 7 nucleotides matching TRBD1. The germline V gene has CDR1 SGHKS and CDR2 YYEKEE (reference sequence). The CDR3 loop spans 16 amino acids. Trimming at V came to 4 bases and at J to 4 bases, leaving 11 bases not matched to a gene. The CDR3 here is CASSRDTGVNGNTIYF. The CDR3 nucleotides are TGTGCCAGCAGCCGCGACACAGGGGTCAACGGAAACACCATATATTTT.

Note on this clone: Within the sample, other DNA sequences also encode this same CDR3. The chain employs TRBV20-1 and TRBJ2-7, with D possibly being TRBD2 (6 bases). Deletions cut 2 bases from V and 5 bases from J, with 7 bases between. There are 11 residues in the CDR3. In germline, CDR1 is DFQATT, CDR2 SNEGSKA (reference sequence). CDR3 region: CSARSGHEQYF. CDR3 nucleotide sequence: TGCAGTGCTAGAAGCGGGCACGAGCAGTACTTC.

J is TRBJ2-2 and V is TRBV10-3; D possibly corresponds to TRBD1 (6 bases). Germline loops: CDR1 ENHRY, CDR2 SYGVKD. The CDR3 has 12 residues. The germline V and J ends were trimmed by 6 bases and 7 bases, with 9 bases remaining between them. Here the CDR3 reads CAIRAGDGELFF. CDR3 coding DNA: TGTGCCATCAGAGCAGGGGACGGGGAGCTGTTTTTT.

This clone showed up just a few times. The chain links TRBV18 to TRBJ2-7; 11 positions agree with TRBD2. Germline values: CDR1 KGHSH, CDR2 LQKENI. V shed 3 bases and J 0 bases; nucleotides not matched to a gene: 4. CDR3 length equals 16 residues. For the CDR3, the DNA is TGTGCCAGCTCACCCGTTGGGACTAGCGGCTCCTACGAGCAGTACTTC. It codes for CASSPVGTSGSYEQYF.

V is TRBV19 and J is TRBJ2-3; tentatively, D is TRBD2 (5 bases). CDR3 length: 15 amino acids. The V end was cut by 3 bases, the J end by 2 bases, with 12 bases between. Germline V gene sequence: CDR1 LNHDA, CDR2 SQIVND (reference sequence). In nucleotides, the CDR3 is TGTGCCAGTAGTATGGAGATGGGAGACACAGATACGCAGTATTTT. Protein sequence: CASSMEMGDTDTQYF.

The chain carries TRBV2 and TRBJ2-3, with no clear D. Germline CDR1 reads SNHLY; CDR2 reads FYNNEI. This CDR3 comprises 13 residues. Deletions cut 7 bases from V and 1 base from J, with 9 bases between. CDR3 DNA sequence: TGTGCCAGCATGCCAGGTCGCACAGATACGCAGTATTTT. It translates to CASMPGRTDTQYF. Full variable domain (remainder filled in from reference TRBV2 and TRBJ2-3): EPEVTQTPSHQVTQMGQEVILRCVPISNHLYFYWYRQILGQKVEFLVSFYNNEISEKSEIFDDQFSVERPDGSNFTLKIRSTKLEDSAMYFCASMPGRTDTQYFGPGTRLTVL.

The CDR3 reads CASSLSGNEKLFF. The DNA of the CDR3 is TGTGCCAGCAGTTTGTCGGGGAATGAAAAACTGTTTTTT. The rearrangement uses TRBV12-3 or TRBV12-4 and TRBJ1-4; no clear D gene. V lost 3 bases, J lost 5 bases, and 7 bases lay in between. CDR3 length: 13 residues.

The gene calls are TRBV2 and TRBJ1-2, with 7 bases fitting TRBD1. Germline CDR1 SNHLY, CDR2 FYNNEI. V was pared by 8 bases and J by 7 bases, with 7 bases of the junction left unmatched. The length of the CDR3 is 12 residues. This chain's CDR3 is CASYGRGIGYTF. For the CDR3, the DNA is TGTGCCAGCTACGGCAGGGGGATTGGCTACACCTTC.

The chain employs TRBV6-6 and TRBJ1-1; possible D gene TRBD1, 6 bases. CDR1 is MNHNY and CDR2 is SVGAGI in the germline V gene (reference sequence). The germline V and J ends were trimmed by 5 bases and 7 bases, with 11 bases remaining between them. There are 12 residues in the CDR3. This CDR3 is CASSGTPYEAFF. CDR3 in DNA: TGTGCCAGCAGTGGGACACCCTATGAAGCTTTCTTT.

The J gene is TRBJ2-1, the V gene TRBV5-4, with D hard to call. Germline CDR1 and CDR2: SGHNT and YYREEE (reference sequence). CDR3 length: 12 residues. The V end lost 0 bases, the J end lost 9 bases, and 7 bases lay between the germline ends. CDR3 amino acids: CASSLDGGEQFF. In DNA, the CDR3 is TGTGCCAGCAGCTTGGATGGCGGTGAGCAGTTCTTC.

The J gene is TRBJ2-1, the V gene TRBV25-1, with a tentative D call TRBD1 (6 bases). CDR1 is MGHDK, CDR2 SYGVNS, per germline. The CDR3 extends over 14 amino acids. V gave up 0 bases and J gave up 7 bases, with 10 bases separating them. CDR3 DNA: TGTGCCAGCAGTGAATATGCAGGGGAGAATGAGCAGTTCTTC. It yields the protein CASSEYAGENEQFF.

The chain combines TRBV11-2 with TRBJ1-2, with TRBD1 matching over 9 bases. Germline CDR1 SGHAT, CDR2 FQNNGV. This CDR3 is built from 13 residues. Trimming removed 1 base from V and 11 bases from J; junction bases left unmatched: 5. The CDR3 bases are TGTGCCAGCAGCTTAGGTGGGACAGGGAAATACACCTTC. The encoded protein is CASSLGGTGKYTF.

The chain carries TRBV7-2 and TRBJ1-5; 10 bases align to TRBD1. J gave up 5 bases and V 2 bases, and 15 bases lay outside the gene matches. Germline V gene lookup returns CDR1 SGHTA and CDR2 FQGNSA. The CDR3 loop spans 19 amino acids. The CDR3 DNA is TGTGCCAGCAGCTTAACGATAAGACCAGGGACAGGGGCGGATCAGCCCCAGCATTTT. Encoded protein: CASSLTIRPGTGADQPQHF.

The chain recombines TRBV7-2 with TRBJ2-7; D gene uncertain. CDR3 length: 14 amino acids. The V gene lost 2 bases and the J gene lost 4 bases, with 12 bases spanning the gap. Germline V gene sequence: CDR1 SGHTA, CDR2 FQGNSA. The CDR3 nucleotides are TGTGCCAGCAGCTTACCCGAGACAAGTTACGAGCAGTACTTC. It is translated as CASSLPETSYEQYF.

The chain is built from TRBV27 and TRBJ2-2; TRBD2 is a possible D gene (6 bases). Germline loops: CDR1 MNHEY, CDR2 SMNVEV (reference sequence). Trimming left V 7 bases short and J 6 bases short, with 15 bases between. The length of the CDR3 is 14 residues. CDR3 coding DNA: TGTGCCAGCACCTGGGGACGGGACTCCGGGGAGCTGTTTTTT. Protein product: CASTWGRDSGELFF.

A note on this clone: One base away lies a much larger clone, so this may be a sequencing read error. The sample holds other DNA sequences that translate to the same CDR3. The chain employs TRBV6-5 and TRBJ1-2; D ambiguous. The CDR3 totals 14 residues. V lost 0 bases and J 4 bases, leaving 9 bases between the germline ends. Germline CDR1 is MNHEY and CDR2 is SVGAGI. CDR3 in amino acids: CASSYSTGGYGYTF. CDR3 coding DNA: TGTGCCAGCAGTTACTCAACGGGTGGCTATGGCTACACCTTC.

V and J are TRBV6-2 or TRBV6-3 and TRBJ2-7; a weak D match, TRBD1 (6 bases). Trimming cost V 5 bases and J 6 bases, with 11 bases left between them. Germline V CDR1 and CDR2: MNHEY, SVGEGT. The CDR3 length is 12 residues. The CDR3 sequence: CASSKDRPEQYF. Here the CDR3 DNA reads TGTGCCAGCAGTAAGGACAGACCCGAGCAGTACTTC.

This chain connects TRBV11-2 to TRBJ2-5; D is ambiguous. Germline V gene sequence: CDR1 SGHAT, CDR2 FQNNGV. The V and J ends lost 0 bases and 5 bases respectively, with 7 bases between them. The CDR3 has 13 residues. The CDR3 sequence: CASSLDSSETQYF. CDR3 in DNA: TGTGCCAGCAGCTTAGATAGCAGCGAGACCCAGTACTTC.

This sequence joins TRBV2 and TRBJ2-6, with 9 positions matching TRBD1. V was clipped by 6 bases and J by 0 bases; unmatched bases: 9. This CDR3 has 18 amino acids. Germline V gives CDR1 SNHLY, CDR2 FYNNEI. The CDR3 here is CASSKRGTGLSGANVLTF. The CDR3 DNA follows: TGTGCCAGCAGCAAAAGGGGGACAGGGCTCTCTGGGGCCAACGTCCTGACTTTC.

The sample holds many counts of this clone. The rearrangement joins TRBV2 to TRBJ1-3, with D unresolved. The germline V and J ends were trimmed by 4 bases and 0 bases, with 16 bases remaining between them. The germline V gene encodes CDR1 SNHLY and CDR2 FYNNEI. CDR3 length: 17 residues. In DNA form, the CDR3 reads TGTGCCAGCAGTGGATACTACCGGGAGAGCTCTGGAAACACCATATATTTT. Protein sequence: CASSGYYRESSGNTIYF.

The table lists this clone with a count of one. V usage is TRBV5-4 and J usage is TRBJ1-1; D gene unclear. CDR1 is SGHNT and CDR2 is YYREEE in the germline V gene (reference sequence). V was pared by 4 bases and J by 4 bases, with 14 bases between. The CDR3 length is 14 residues. Here the CDR3 reads CASSGPGTPTEAFF. The CDR3, as DNA: TGTGCCAGCAGCGGACCGGGAACACCCACTGAAGCTTTCTTT. The full variable domain, its missing parts supplied by reference TRBV5-4 and TRBJ1-1, is ETGVTQSPTHLIKTRGQQVTLRCSSQSGHNTVSWYQQALGQGPQFIFQYYREEENGRGNFPPRFSGLQFPNYSSELNVNALELDDSALYLCASSGPGTPTEAFFGQGTRLTVV.

The V and J genes are TRBV29-1 and TRBJ2-6; D unresolved. This CDR3 contains 16 residues. Trimming removed 0 bases from V and 4 bases from J, with 13 bases in between. The germline CDR1 and CDR2 sequences are SQVTM and ANQGSEA. This chain's CDR3 is CSVEDLRVVGANVLTF. CDR3 nucleotides: TGCAGCGTTGAAGATCTTCGTGTAGTGGGGGCCAACGTCCTGACTTTC.

The chain couples TRBV14 to TRBJ2-7; the match to TRBD1 covers 9 bases. V lost 6 bases to trimming and J lost 5 bases; unmatched junction nucleotides: 14. Germline V gene lookup returns CDR1 SGHDN and CDR2 FVKESK. The CDR3 contains 16 residues. CDR3 nucleotide sequence: TGTGCCAGCAGTCCATCTCCGGGACAGGGTCGCAACGAGCAGTACTTC. Protein: CASSPSPGQGRNEQYF.

The V gene is TRBV15, the J gene TRBJ2-7, with 9 bases aligning to TRBD2. CDR1 and CDR2 (germline): LNHNV, YYDKDF (reference sequence). This CDR3 has 16 residues. J was trimmed by 4 bases and V by 1 base; bases with no gene match: 8. CDR3 in DNA: TGTGCCACCAGCAGAGTACAAAGCGGGGGGACTTACGAGCAGTACTTC. Translated, it gives CATSRVQSGGTYEQYF.